The sequence of this T cell receptor beta chain was determined in a study of T cells in localized non-small cell lung cancer. Overall study results and limits: Investigators sequenced only a single tumor region, leaving heterogeneity possible. Overall survival was longer when the density of T cells in the blood was higher. Median detection of top 100 tumor clones in adjacent lung was approximately 50 clones. Maximal T cell clonality occurred in uninvolved adjacent lung, with tumor ranking below it.

Of note for this clone: Its antigen is currently unknown.

Germline-derived CDR1 and CDR2 are SGHAT and FQNNGV. There are 15 residues in the CDR3. Trimming cost V 5 bases and J 3 bases; bases outside gene matches: 10. Here immunoSEQ multiplex PCR was the method, and the copy in TCRdb shows in-frame clones only, minus some. The sample holds tens of thousands of clones, around 90% seen once. This sample comprised peripheral blood, obtained before any cancer treatment. The chain recombines TRBV11-2 with TRBJ2-7, with 7 bases lining up with TRBD2. The receptor's source is a man aged 40 to 70 with stage I squamous cell lung carcinoma. CDR3 sequence (DNA): TGTGCCAGCAGCCCCTCGGGGGGTTACCTCTACGAGCAGTACTTC. This gives the protein CASSPSGGYLYEQYF.